These 24 T cell receptor beta chains originate from one sample sequenced in a study of neoadjuvant anti-PD-1 for oral cavity cancer. Time point in this sample: after neoadjuvant nivolumab, at surgical resection. Using immunoSEQ multiplex PCR, the repertoire was profiled, and TCRdb retains in-frame clones only, with some absent. Here the sample spans 15,000 or so clones, roughly 77% being singletons. Sequencing used PBMCs, obtained after nivolumab (anti-PD-1) treatment. Receptors originate from a person aged 35-79 years with oral cavity squamous cell carcinoma.

The rearrangement joins TRBV6-1 to TRBJ2-7, with unresolved D. The germline gives CDR1 MNHNS, CDR2 SASEGT. The CDR3 consists of 13 residues. Deletions cut 5 bases from V and 3 bases from J, with 11 bases between. DNA for the CDR3: TGTGCCAGCAGTTTGCGATCCCTCTACGAGCAGTACTTC. It is translated as CASSLRSLYEQYF.

This sequence joins TRBV19 and TRBJ1-5; D perhaps matches TRBD1 (6 bases). Germline CDR1 and CDR2: LNHDA and SQIVND (reference sequence). The length of the CDR3 is 15 residues. The V end was cut by 8 bases, the J end by 0 bases, with 14 bases between. The CDR3 DNA follows: TGTGCCAGTCACTCGGACAGCTATAGCAATCAGCCCCAGCATTTT. Translating it yields CASHSDSYSNQPQHF. The full variable domain, its missing parts supplied by reference TRBV19 and TRBJ1-5, is DGGITQSPKYLFRKEGQNVTLSCEQNLNHDAMYWYRQDPGQGLRLIYYSQIVNDFQKGDIAEGYSVSREKKESFPLTVTSAQKNPTAFYLCASHSDSYSNQPQHFGDGTRLSIL.

This chain joins TRBV2 and TRBJ2-1; the match to TRBD1 covers 7 bases. Germline V CDR1 and CDR2: SNHLY, FYNNEI. With V trimmed by 5 bases and J by 5 bases, 6 bases remained unmatched. This CDR3 region has 14 residues. The DNA for the CDR3 is TGTGCCAGCAGTTTGGACAGGAACAACAATGAGCAGTTCTTC. Translated: CASSLDRNNNEQFF.

The V gene is TRBV7-8, the J gene TRBJ2-7, with TRBD1 matching over 7 bases. The CDR3 totals 15 residues. Per the germline V gene, CDR1 is SGHVS and CDR2 is FQNEAQ. The V gene end was trimmed by 1 base and the J gene end by 3 bases; junction bases not matched to a gene: 6. The CDR3 coding sequence is TGTGCCAGCAGCTTAGTAGTGGGACAGAACTACGAGCAGTACTTC. Translated: CASSLVVGQNYEQYF. Combining the CDR3 with reference TRBV7-8 and TRBJ2-7 gives the whole variable domain GAGVSQSPRYKVAKRGQDVALRCDPISGHVSLFWYQQALGQGPEFLTYFQNEAQLDKSGLPSDRFFAERPEGSVSTLKIQRTQQEDSAVYLCASSLVVGQNYEQYFGPGTRLTVT.

The V gene is TRBV19, the J gene TRBJ1-1, with no clear D. V was shortened by 3 bases and J by 4 bases, with 9 bases between the two germline ends. Germline values: CDR1 LNHDA, CDR2 SQIVND (reference sequence). This CDR3 comprises 13 residues. CDR3 bases: TGTGCCAGTAGTATCAGGTCCCTCACTGAAGCTTTCTTT. Translated: CASSIRSLTEAFF.

The chain recombines TRBV7-9 with TRBJ2-3; TRBD2 agrees at 12 bases. Germline V gene data show CDR1 as SEHNR and CDR2 as FQNEAQ (reference sequence). This CDR3 is built from 14 residues. J gave up 8 bases and V 8 bases, and 8 bases lay outside the gene matches. CDR3 sequence reads: CASSSGRADRTQYF. The CDR3 DNA is TGTGCCAGCTCTAGCGGGAGGGCCGATCGTACGCAGTATTTT.

The chain uses TRBV9 and TRBJ2-7, with 11 bases matching TRBD2. The CDR3 is 16 amino acids. V gave up 0 bases and J gave up 0 bases; unmatched junction bases: 2. Germline V gene sequence: CDR1 SGDLS, CDR2 YYNGEE. The CDR3 DNA follows: TGTGCCAGCAGCGTAGGACTAGCGGGAAACTCCTACGAGCAGTACTTC. The encoded protein is CASSVGLAGNSYEQYF.

This chain joins TRBV7-9 and TRBJ2-7; TRBD1 is a possible D gene (6 bases). With 3 bases removed from V and 0 bases from J, the gap between germline ends came to 15 bases. In germline, CDR1 is SEHNR, CDR2 FQNEAQ (reference sequence). This CDR3 is 16 amino acids long. In nucleotides, the CDR3 is TGTGCCAGCAGCTTGTCGCCGGGCAGGGGCTCCTACGAGCAGTACTTC. Amino acids: CASSLSPGRGSYEQYF. The entire variable domain, with the rest obtained from reference TRBV7-9 and TRBJ2-7, is as follows: DTGVSQNPRHKITKRGQNVTFRCDPISEHNRLYWYRQTLGQGPEFLTYFQNEAQLEKSRLLSDRFSAERPKGSFSTLEIQRTEQGDSAMYLCASSLSPGRGSYEQYFGPGTRLTVT.

The chain recombines TRBV29-1 with TRBJ1-2; D possibly corresponds to TRBD1 (5 bases). CDR1 is SQVTM, CDR2 ANQGSEA, per germline. The CDR3 sequence is 12 residues long. V lost 6 bases to trimming and J lost 3 bases, with 11 bases between them. DNA for the CDR3: TGCAGCGTCAGAGACAGTTACTATGGCTACACCTTC. Translated: CSVRDSYYGYTF. The full variable domain, completed using reference TRBV29-1 and TRBJ1-2, is SAVISQKPSRDICQRGTSLTIQCQVDSQVTMMFWYRQQPGQSLTLIATANQGSEATYESGFVIDKFPISRPNLTFSTLTVSNMSPEDSSIYLCSVRDSYYGYTFGSGTRLTVV.

This sequence joins TRBV6-1 and TRBJ1-2; 8 positions agree with TRBD1. Germline assignment: CDR1 MNHNS and CDR2 SASEGT. Unmatched junction bases numbered 4, after V lost 3 bases and J lost 4 bases. This CDR3 is 14 amino acids long. CDR3 in DNA: TGTGCCAGCAGTGATCCCGGGACAGGCTATGGCTACACCTTC. Translating gives CASSDPGTGYGYTF.

CDR3: CASSYAGTGDQPQHF. In nucleotides, the CDR3 is TGTGCCAGCAGTTACGCGGGGACAGGGGATCAGCCCCAGCATTTT. This sequence joins TRBV6-5 and TRBJ1-5; 10 positions agree with TRBD1. The junction had 3 bases not matched to a gene; V was cut back by 2 bases and J by 5 bases. The CDR3 sequence is 15 residues long. Germline V gives CDR1 MNHEY, CDR2 SVGAGI.

This chain connects TRBV10-3 to TRBJ1-1; a weak D match, TRBD1 (5 bases). This CDR3 spans 14 amino acids. V was pared by 5 bases and J by 4 bases, with 14 bases between. The germline V gene has CDR1 ENHRY and CDR2 SYGVKD. CDR3 protein: CAISPTGGSTEAFF. The CDR3 DNA sequence: TGTGCCATCAGTCCGACGGGGGGGAGCACTGAAGCTTTCTTT.

This clone was observed a few times. The chain joins TRBV6-1 to TRBJ1-3; TRBD1 aligns across 7 bases. The germline CDR1 and CDR2 sequences are MNHNS and SASEGT. V lost 11 bases and J lost 6; bases outside the gene matches: 13. The CDR3 has 14 amino acids. CDR3 residues: CAGRLETGQNTIYF. CDR3 sequence (DNA): TGTGCCGGCCGTCTCGAGACAGGGCAAAACACCATATATTTT.

The chain combines TRBV6-1 with TRBJ2-6; TRBD2 is a possible D gene (6 bases). There are 16 residues in the CDR3. CDR1 and CDR2 from the germline V gene are MNHNS and SASEGT. V was trimmed by 1 base and J by 1 base, leaving 8 bases between them. CDR3: CASSEVGGSGANVLTF. DNA for the CDR3: TGTGCCAGCAGTGAAGTGGGGGGATCTGGGGCCAACGTCCTGACTTTC.

The chain couples TRBV13 to TRBJ1-1, with D tentatively TRBD1 (6 bases). The V end lost 5 bases, the J end lost 8 bases, and 12 bases lay between the germline ends. CDR3 length: 12 amino acids. Germline CDR1 reads PRHDT; CDR2 reads FYEKMQ (reference sequence). This CDR3 reads CASSRGHLEAFF. The DNA for the CDR3 is TGTGCCAGCAGCAGGGGACACCTAGAAGCTTTCTTT.

The rearrangement links TRBV6-5 to TRBJ2-7; 7 nucleotides line up with TRBD1. Germline CDR1 and CDR2: MNHEY and SVGAGI. The CDR3 runs to 13 residues. After removal of 6 bases from V and 1 base from J, the junction contained 3 bases not matched to a gene. Here the CDR3 reads CASSPGQSYEQYF. CDR3 in DNA: TGTGCCAGCAGCCCGGGACAGTCCTACGAGCAGTACTTC.

This clone came up a few times. The chain couples TRBV4-2 to TRBJ1-1; 7 nucleotides line up with TRBD1. In germline, CDR1 is LGHNA, CDR2 YNFKEQ. This CDR3 is 15 amino acids long. The junction had 7 bases not matched to a gene; V was cut back by 1 base and J by 5 bases. The DNA for the CDR3 is TGTGCCAGCAGCCAAGCGGTGGGGACAGTAACTGAAGCTTTCTTT. Its translation: CASSQAVGTVTEAFF.

The chain is built from TRBV5-4 and TRBJ2-7, with TRBD1 as a possible D gene (6 bases). From germline, CDR1 is SGHNT and CDR2 YYREEE (reference sequence). This CDR3 has 16 residues. V lost 3 bases to trimming and J lost 3 bases, with 19 bases between them. This CDR3 is CASSSPKQGTIYEQYF. Written as DNA, the CDR3 is TGTGCCAGCAGCTCCCCGAAGCAGGGGACAATCTACGAGCAGTACTTC.

V and J are TRBV5-4 and TRBJ1-2; the D is unclear. The germline V gene encodes CDR1 SGHNT and CDR2 YYREEE (reference sequence). Trimming stripped 3 bases from V and 10 bases from J, with 13 bases between. The CDR3 has 12 residues. In DNA, the CDR3 is TGTGCCAGCAGCTCCACGTACAGAAACTACACCTTC. Its translation is CASSSTYRNYTF.

This chain connects TRBV2 to TRBJ2-7, with 8 bases identical to TRBD1. This CDR3 has 15 residues. V was pared by 8 bases and J by 3 bases, with 12 bases of the junction left unmatched. The germline CDR1 and CDR2 sequences are SNHLY and FYNNEI. For the CDR3, the DNA is TGTGCCAGCCGTAAAATCGGACAGGGAGTCTACGAGCAGTACTTC. Its protein product is CASRKIGQGVYEQYF. The variable domain in full, completed from reference TRBV2 and TRBJ2-7, reads EPEVTQTPSHQVTQMGQEVILRCVPISNHLYFYWYRQILGQKVEFLVSFYNNEISEKSEIFDDQFSVERPDGSNFTLKIRSTKLEDSAMYFCASRKIGQGVYEQYFGPGTRLTVT.

This chain uses TRBV27 with TRBJ2-2; TRBD2 might be the D (6 bases). Germline CDR1 and CDR2: MNHEY and SMNVEV (reference sequence). The V end lost 3 bases, the J end lost 1 base, and 27 bases lay between the germline ends. The length of the CDR3 is 21 residues. The CDR3 is CASSFSPPVRGRNLNTGELFF. CDR3 sequence (DNA): TGTGCCAGCAGTTTTTCCCCCCCGGTACGAGGGAGGAATCTGAACACCGGGGAGCTGTTTTTT.

This clone was counted once. The rearrangement uses TRBV13 and TRBJ2-1; 10 bases line up with TRBD2. Germline CDR1 reads PRHDT; CDR2 reads FYEKMQ (reference sequence). This CDR3 comprises 15 residues. With 4 bases clipped from V and 4 bases from J, the junction kept 4 bases outside the gene matches. The CDR3 nucleotides are TGTGCCAGCAGCTGGTATAGCGGGGGGTACAATGAGCAGTTCTTC. This sequence encodes CASSWYSGGYNEQFF.

The V and J genes are TRBV11-1 and TRBJ2-3; D is perhaps TRBD1 (5 bases). Trimming took off 8 bases at V and 5 bases at J, with 23 bases between the two ends. This CDR3 is built from 16 residues. Germline V lookup: CDR1 SGHAT, CDR2 FQDESV (reference sequence). The DNA of the CDR3 is TGTGCCAGCTTCCCTCGACAGTCAGGCTCAAGAGATACGCAGTATTTT. Its protein is CASFPRQSGSRDTQYF. Complete variable domain (other parts from reference TRBV11-1 and TRBJ2-3): EAEVAQSPRYKITEKSQAVAFWCDPISGHATLYWYRQILGQGPELLVQFQDESVVDDSQLPKDRFSAERLKGVDSTLKIQPAELGDSAMYLCASFPRQSGSRDTQYFGPGTRLTVL.

V is TRBV10-1 and J is TRBJ2-6; no clear D. This CDR3 is 15 amino acids long. With 2 bases removed from V and 0 bases from J, the gap between germline ends came to 5 bases. CDR1 is WNHNN, CDR2 SYGVQD, per germline (reference sequence). The CDR3 is CASSEGDSGANVLTF. The CDR3 region has the DNA TGCGCCAGCAGTGAGGGGGACTCTGGGGCCAACGTCCTGACTTTC.